These T cell receptor beta chains were read from a single sample in a study of CD8+ T cells in alopecia areata. The data were produced by immunoSEQ multiplex PCR, yet TCRdb's version contains in-frame clones alone and is incomplete. Counted here are about 270,000 clones, roughly 60% occurring once; the ten biggest clones make up 0.75% to 0.95%. The material was CD4+ T cells sorted from blood, obtained around week 54, from a patient treated with tofacitinib. Receptors originate from a human donor with alopecia areata. Each CDR3 is given with its conserved first and last residue. The order of the fields is clone size, V gene, D gene, J gene, CDR3 DNA, CDR3 protein. D genes are given only for firm matches. For some rows the clone size is stated as once, few or many, or as a class when expanded; others skip it.

clone_size: few
v_call: TRBV29-1
d_call: TRBD1
j_call: TRBJ1-1
cdr3_nt: TGCAGCGGGAGGACAGGGGCCGAGACTGAAGCTTTCTTT
cdr3_aa: CSGRTGAETEAFF

clone_size: NA
v_call: TRBV30
d_call: NA
j_call: TRBJ1-1
cdr3_nt: TGTGCCTGGAACTATCAGGGGTACACTGAAGCTTTCTTT
cdr3_aa: CAWNYQGYTEAFF

clone_size: NA
v_call: TRBV30
d_call: TRBD2
j_call: TRBJ2-7
cdr3_nt: TGTGCCTGGAGTACCGGGGGGGTTTACGAGCAGTACTTC
cdr3_aa: CAWSTGGVYEQYF

clone_size: NA
v_call: TRBV6-1
d_call: NA
j_call: TRBJ1-1
cdr3_nt: TGTGCCAGCATATGGGGACACACTGAAGCTTTCTTT
cdr3_aa: CASIWGHTEAFF

clone_size: NA
v_call: TRBV6-5
d_call: NA
j_call: TRBJ2-7
cdr3_nt: TGTGCCAGCAGTTACGGGGGAATCTCCTACGAGCAGTACTTC
cdr3_aa: CASSYGGISYEQYF

clone_size: NA
v_call: TRBV5-1
d_call: TRBD1
j_call: TRBJ1-2
cdr3_nt: TGCGCCAGCAGCCCGGGACAGGGTGTTGGCTACACCTTC
cdr3_aa: CASSPGQGVGYTF

clone_size: few
v_call: TRBV6-6
d_call: NA
j_call: TRBJ2-5
cdr3_nt: TGTGCCAGCAGACTCCGGGAAGAGACCCAGTACTTC
cdr3_aa: CASRLREETQYF

clone_size: NA
v_call: TRBV4-3
d_call: NA
j_call: TRBJ1-5
cdr3_nt: TGCGCCAGCAGCGAGTCCCGCTCCAGAATAGGACTCAATCAGCCCCAGCATTTT
cdr3_aa: CASSESRSRIGLNQPQHF

clone_size: NA
v_call: TRBV30
d_call: NA
j_call: TRBJ2-1
cdr3_nt: TGTGCCCTTGACTCAGGTTGGTACAATGAGCAGTTCTTC
cdr3_aa: CALDSGWYNEQFF

clone_size: NA
v_call: TRBV27
d_call: NA
j_call: TRBJ2-1
cdr3_nt: TGTGCCAGCCGCTTGTTGGATGAGCAGTTCTTC
cdr3_aa: CASRLLDEQFF

clone_size: once
v_call: TRBV10-3
d_call: NA
j_call: TRBJ2-3
cdr3_nt: TGTGCCATCAGTGAAGTGAGGGTCCGAGATACGCAGTATTTT
cdr3_aa: CAISEVRVRDTQYF

clone_size: NA
v_call: TRBV30
d_call: TRBD1
j_call: TRBJ2-7
cdr3_nt: TGTGCCGGTCGACAGGGCCACGAGCAGTACTTC
cdr3_aa: CAGRQGHEQYF

clone_size: NA
v_call: TRBV7-6
d_call: NA
j_call: TRBJ1-4
cdr3_nt: TGTGCCAGCAGCCTTAATGAAAAACTGTTTTTT
cdr3_aa: CASSLNEKLFF

clone_size: few
v_call: TRBV6-5
d_call: NA
j_call: TRBJ1-1
cdr3_nt: TGTGCCAGCAGCGACGCCCTCAGGGGCACTGAAGCTTTCTTT
cdr3_aa: CASSDALRGTEAFF

clone_size: NA
v_call: TRBV29-1
d_call: NA
j_call: TRBJ2-7
cdr3_nt: TGCAGCGTGGCAGGACAAGCCTACGAGCAGTACTTC
cdr3_aa: CSVAGQAYEQYF

clone_size: NA
v_call: TRBV25-1
d_call: NA
j_call: TRBJ2-5
cdr3_nt: TGTGCCAGCAGTGACCTTGTGTTGGAGACCCAGTACTTC
cdr3_aa: CASSDLVLETQYF

clone_size: few
v_call: TRBV6-6
d_call: NA
j_call: TRBJ2-7
cdr3_nt: TGTGCCAGCAGTTACGGTACCTACGAGCAGTACTTC
cdr3_aa: CASSYGTYEQYF

clone_size: few
v_call: TRBV29-1
d_call: TRBD2
j_call: TRBJ2-5
cdr3_nt: TGCAGCGTCTCGGGGGGGCAAGAGACCCAGTACTTC
cdr3_aa: CSVSGGQETQYF

clone_size: NA
v_call: TRBV5-1
d_call: NA
j_call: TRBJ2-1
cdr3_nt: TGCGCCAGCAGCTTGGTAGAGATTAAGGGGAACAATGAGCAGTTCTTC
cdr3_aa: CASSLVEIKGNNEQFF

clone_size: NA
v_call: TRBV5-1
d_call: NA
j_call: TRBJ1-2
cdr3_nt: TGCGCCAGCAGCTTGACACGGGACTATGGCTACACCTTC
cdr3_aa: CASSLTRDYGYTF

clone_size: NA
v_call: TRBV29-1
d_call: NA
j_call: TRBJ1-1
cdr3_nt: TGCAGCGTTGAAAGGGGGGAAGCTTTCTTT
cdr3_aa: CSVERGEAFF

clone_size: NA
v_call: TRBV27
d_call: TRBD2
j_call: TRBJ2-5
cdr3_nt: TGTGCCAGCAGTTTAAGGGACCCCATTCCTACCGGGGGGACTATGGAGACCCAGTACTTC
cdr3_aa: CASSLRDPIPTGGTMETQYF

clone_size: NA
v_call: TRBV29-1
d_call: TRBD1
j_call: TRBJ2-3
cdr3_nt: TGCAGCGGCAGGACAGGGGTTGGGATCACAGATACGCAGTATTTT
cdr3_aa: CSGRTGVGITDTQYF

clone_size: NA
v_call: TRBV5-1
d_call: TRBD1
j_call: TRBJ1-2
cdr3_nt: TGCGCCAGCAGCGGGGGACAGGGAGAAGGCTACACCTTC
cdr3_aa: CASSGGQGEGYTF

clone_size: NA
v_call: TRBV2
d_call: NA
j_call: TRBJ1-1
cdr3_nt: TGTGCCAGCACCTCCAATATTCTACTGGCGAACACTGAAGCTTTCTTT
cdr3_aa: CASTSNILLANTEAFF

clone_size: NA
v_call: TRBV4-1
d_call: NA
j_call: TRBJ1-2
cdr3_nt: TGCGCCAGCAGCCAAGTGCAGGGAGCTAACTATGGCTACACCTTC
cdr3_aa: CASSQVQGANYGYTF

clone_size: few
v_call: TRBV10-3
d_call: NA
j_call: TRBJ2-3
cdr3_nt: TGTGCCATCAAGGATAGCGGCACAGATACGCAGTATTTT
cdr3_aa: CAIKDSGTDTQYF

clone_size: NA
v_call: TRBV5-1
d_call: NA
j_call: TRBJ1-2
cdr3_nt: TGCGCCAGCAGCTTGGGTCTAGAGGGCTCCATCACCTTC
cdr3_aa: CASSLGLEGSITF

clone_size: once
v_call: TRBV9
d_call: NA
j_call: TRBJ2-4
cdr3_nt: TGTGCCAGCAGCGTAGATAGTAGCCCGTCCCTGACTCAGTACTTC
cdr3_aa: CASSVDSSPSLTQYF

clone_size: NA
v_call: TRBV4-1
d_call: NA
j_call: TRBJ2-7
cdr3_nt: TGCGCCAGCAGCCAAGATGGGTACGAGCAGTACTTC
cdr3_aa: CASSQDGYEQYF

clone_size: NA
v_call: TRBV5-4
d_call: TRBD1
j_call: TRBJ1-6
cdr3_nt: TGTGCCAGCAGCTCTGGGACAGGAAATTCACCCCTCCACTTT
cdr3_aa: CASSSGTGNSPLHF

clone_size: NA
v_call: TRBV2
d_call: TRBD1
j_call: TRBJ2-3
cdr3_nt: TGTGCCAGCAGTTTCAGGGGGCCGGGCACAGATACGCAGTATTTT
cdr3_aa: CASSFRGPGTDTQYF

clone_size: NA
v_call: TRBV29-1
d_call: NA
j_call: TRBJ2-6
cdr3_nt: TGCAGCGCCCTAGGGGGGAGAGGGGCCAACGTCCTGACTTTC
cdr3_aa: CSALGGRGANVLTF

clone_size: once
v_call: TRBV7-3
d_call: NA
j_call: TRBJ2-3
cdr3_nt: TGTGCCAGCAGCTTAAGTCCGGGGGACGCAGATACGCAGTATTTT
cdr3_aa: CASSLSPGDADTQYF

clone_size: few
v_call: TRBV30
d_call: NA
j_call: TRBJ1-1
cdr3_nt: TGTGCCTGGAGCGTACTGGGGCGGAACACTGAAGCTTTCTTT
cdr3_aa: CAWSVLGRNTEAFF

clone_size: NA
v_call: TRBV10-3
d_call: NA
j_call: TRBJ1-1
cdr3_nt: TGTGCCATCAAGGGGGTCTCGAACACTGAAGCTTTCTTT
cdr3_aa: CAIKGVSNTEAFF

clone_size: few
v_call: TRBV7-2
d_call: NA
j_call: TRBJ1-1
cdr3_nt: TGTGCCAGCAGCACCGGACAGCGGACGGCTTTCTTT
cdr3_aa: CASSTGQRTAFF

clone_size: NA
v_call: TRBV30
d_call: TRBD1
j_call: TRBJ1-2
cdr3_nt: TGTGCCTGGAATAAGGGGGCCGGTGGCTACACCTTC
cdr3_aa: CAWNKGAGGYTF

clone_size: NA
v_call: TRBV4-2
d_call: NA
j_call: TRBJ2-7
cdr3_nt: TGTGCCAGCAGCCAAGAATCCGGGACCGAGCAGTACTTC
cdr3_aa: CASSQESGTEQYF

clone_size: NA
v_call: TRBV5-1
d_call: TRBD2
j_call: TRBJ2-1
cdr3_nt: TGCGCCAGCAGCCCTCCGGGGGGGTATGAGCAGTTCTTC
cdr3_aa: CASSPPGGYEQFF

clone_size: NA
v_call: TRBV27
d_call: NA
j_call: TRBJ1-1
cdr3_nt: TGTGCCAGCAAGAGGGGGGAAGTGGAGACTGAAGCTTTCTTT
cdr3_aa: CASKRGEVETEAFF

clone_size: NA
v_call: TRBV29-1
d_call: TRBD1
j_call: TRBJ1-4
cdr3_nt: TGCAGCGGACAACAGGGGGCAGGGGAAAAACTGTTTTTT
cdr3_aa: CSGQQGAGEKLFF

clone_size: NA
v_call: TRBV5-6
d_call: NA
j_call: TRBJ2-3
cdr3_nt: TGTGCCAGCAGCACCGACAGACTCACAGATACGCAGTATTTT
cdr3_aa: CASSTDRLTDTQYF

clone_size: NA
v_call: TRBV5-1
d_call: NA
j_call: TRBJ2-4
cdr3_nt: TGCGCCAGCAGCCCGACGACACGGAGTAGTAACATTCAGTACTTC
cdr3_aa: CASSPTTRSSNIQYF

clone_size: NA
v_call: TRBV9
d_call: NA
j_call: TRBJ2-2
cdr3_nt: TGTGCCAGCAGCGTAGTACAGAACACCGGGGAGCTGTTTTTT
cdr3_aa: CASSVVQNTGELFF